The clone carrying this TCR beta chain has a handful of counts. Its antigen is undetermined. It was with a sample-barcoded 5' primer and a J-beta primer mix that a second PCR of roughly 7 to 12 cycles was run. Using its own MiXCR run on the 5' RACE reads, TCRdb lists one record per CDR3 protein. The table includes hundreds of thousands of distinct CDR3 sequences, approximately 53% detected once. The data were taken from a study of blood T cells in healthy people across ages. Points from the study as a whole: Higher diversity, along with more naive CD4+ cells, distinguished long-lived donors from aged donors. Diversity was estimated from one million T cells, and these estimates were considered underestimates.

The CDR3 contains 15 residues. V lost 3 bases to trimming and J lost 0 bases; unmatched junction nucleotides: 4. The chain has TRBV12-3 or TRBV12-4 and TRBJ2-7; TRBD2 aligns across 8 bases. Sequencing was carried out using blood. This TCR derives from a man older than 75 in good health. CDR3 nucleotide sequence: TGTGCCAGCAGTTTGCGACTAGCGCCCTCCTACGAGCAGTACTTC. This gives the protein CASSLRLAPSYEQYF.